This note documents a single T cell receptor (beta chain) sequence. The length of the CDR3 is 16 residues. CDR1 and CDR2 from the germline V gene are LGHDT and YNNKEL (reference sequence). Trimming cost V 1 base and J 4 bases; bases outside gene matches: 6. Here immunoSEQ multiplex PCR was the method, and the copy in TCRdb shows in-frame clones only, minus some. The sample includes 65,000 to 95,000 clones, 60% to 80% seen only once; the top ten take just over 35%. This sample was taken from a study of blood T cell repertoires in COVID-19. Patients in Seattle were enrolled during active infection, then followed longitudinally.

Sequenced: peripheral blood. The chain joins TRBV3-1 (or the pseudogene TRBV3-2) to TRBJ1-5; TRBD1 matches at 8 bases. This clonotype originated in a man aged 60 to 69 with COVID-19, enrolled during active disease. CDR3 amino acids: CASSQGSGTGNQPQHF. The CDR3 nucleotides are TGTGCCAGCAGCCAAGGGTCCGGGACAGGTAATCAGCCCCAGCATTTT.